This T cell receptor (beta chain) was documented in a study of post-analysis software for immune sequencing data. Across the whole study: The patients showed relapsing-remitting, secondary progressive and progressive-relapsing multiple sclerosis courses.

The TCR beta cDNA libraries contained unique molecular identifiers. TCRdb called the PCR reads again in MiXCR, with one record for every CDR3 protein. The sample shows about 460,000 distinct CDR3 sequences, approximately 45% of them seen only once. Points from the study as a whole: About 5 TRBV segments occurring more often in patients than controls included TRBV5-6, TRBV5-1 and TRBV20-1.

Comment on this clonotype: Its antigen is not known.

The V and J ends lost 6 bases and 3 bases respectively, with 12 bases between them. CDR3 length: 13 residues. The TCR sequence derives from a girl between 10 and 17 years old with multiple sclerosis. The chain uses TRBV12-3 or TRBV12-4 and TRBJ2-7; weak D call: TRBD2 (6 bases). The sequenced sample consisted of blood. CDR3 nucleotides: TGTGCCAGCAGGGGCGGGACCGACTACGAGCAGTACTTC. This codes for CASRGGTDYEQYF.